This TCR beta chain was identified in a study of blood T cell repertoires in COVID-19. The cohort comprised adults aged about 18 to 90 years residing in 20 to 30 US areas. Study processing details: Estimated nucleated cell counts came from reference gene primer amplification. Here immunoSEQ multiplex PCR was the method, and the copy in TCRdb shows in-frame clones only, minus some. D and trimming come from the DNA, and the V and J calls and clone size come from that table. The top ten hold roughly 1.2% of the sample, which has over 200,000 clones, about nine tenths seen once. This clone was picked up one time. The V gene's germline CDR1 is MNHEY and CDR2 SMNVEV (reference sequence). The V and J ends lost 2 bases and 1 base, in that order; junction bases with no gene match: 0. The CDR3 has 15 amino acids.

Sequenced material: PBMCs or T cells enriched from blood (not recorded which). The TCR comes from a human donor in a cohort exposed to, infected with or recovered from COVID-19 (not recorded which). The donor label of this sample is uncertain. This chain joins TRBV27 and TRBJ2-2; 8 bases are shared with TRBD2. The CDR3 is CASSLLAGNTGELFF. Here the CDR3 DNA reads TGTGCCAGCAGTTTACTAGCGGGGAACACCGGGGAGCTGTTTTTT.